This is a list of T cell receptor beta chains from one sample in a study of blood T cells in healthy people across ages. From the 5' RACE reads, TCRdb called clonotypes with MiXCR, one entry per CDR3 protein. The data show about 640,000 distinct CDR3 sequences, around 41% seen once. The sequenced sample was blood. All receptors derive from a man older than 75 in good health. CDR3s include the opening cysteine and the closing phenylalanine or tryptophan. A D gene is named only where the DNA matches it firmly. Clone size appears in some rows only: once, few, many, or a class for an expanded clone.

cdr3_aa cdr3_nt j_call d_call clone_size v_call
CASSVEDTDRTDTQYF TGTGCCAGCAGCGTAGAAGACACCGACCGCACAGATACGCAGTATTTT TRBJ2-3 . . TRBV9
CASSHNWDNEQFF TGCGCCAGCAGCCATAATTGGGACAATGAGCAGTTCTTC TRBJ2-1 . . TRBV5-1
CSATGIPLYGYTF TGCAGTGCTACAGGGATTCCCCTATATGGCTACACCTTC TRBJ1-2 . . TRBV20-1
CASSYHTGTGAGANVLTF TGTGCCAGCAGTTACCATACCGGGACAGGGGCTGGGGCCAACGTCCTGACTTTC TRBJ2-6 TRBD1 many TRBV6-2/TRBV6-3
CSARGHRGLTDTQYF TGCAGTGCTAGAGGCCACAGGGGGCTCACAGATACGCAGTATTTT TRBJ2-3 TRBD1 few TRBV20-1
CASSPQDLSYEQYF TGTGCCAGCAGCCCCCAAGATCTCTCCTACGAGCAGTACTTC TRBJ2-7 . few TRBV12-3/TRBV12-4
CASSLGQLTGEQYF TGTGCCAGCAGCCTGGGACAGCTCACCGGCGAGCAGTACTTC TRBJ2-7 TRBD1 few TRBV7-2
CSVVTLVSYNEQFF TGCAGCGTTGTAACGCTAGTATCCTACAATGAGCAGTTCTTC TRBJ2-1 . few TRBV29-1
CSARAGAGPYEQYF TGCAGTGCTAGGGCCGGGGCGGGGCCCTACGAGCAGTACTTC TRBJ2-7 . . TRBV20-1
CASSLGSRRSGESRTDTQYF TGTGCCAGCAGCTTAGGTAGCCGTAGGTCGGGGGAGAGTCGCACAGATACGCAGTATTTT TRBJ2-3 . . TRBV7-9
CASSKGDGIIDTQYF TGCGCCAGCAGCAAGGGGGACGGTATAATAGATACGCAGTATTTT TRBJ2-3 . few TRBV5-1
CASSQPGQGQYF TGTGCCAGCAGCCAACCGGGACAAGGGCAGTACTTC TRBJ2-7 . few TRBV7-3
CASSEVHSPYEQYF TGTGCCAGCAGTGAGGTCCATTCTCCCTACGAGCAGTACTTC TRBJ2-7 . few TRBV25-1
CASSPQTSGVTYEQYF TGCGCCAGCAGCCCACAGACTAGCGGGGTAACCTACGAGCAGTACTTC TRBJ2-7 TRBD2 . TRBV5-1
CASSKGLAGELEAQYF TGTGCCAGCAGCAAGGGACTAGCGGGAGAGTTGGAGGCCCAGTACTTC TRBJ2-5 . . TRBV21-1
CASSFRTGDSSGANVLTF TGTGCCAGCAGCTTCCGGACAGGGGATAGCTCTGGGGCCAACGTCCTGACTTTC TRBJ2-6 TRBD1 . TRBV9
CASSSRGVRDDTQYF TGTGCCAGCAGTTCACGGGGGGTCAGGGATGATACGCAGTATTTT TRBJ2-3 TRBD2 . TRBV6-6
CAGSLDEGWAYGYTF TGTGCCGGCAGCTTAGATGAGGGATGGGCCTATGGCTACACCTTC TRBJ1-2 . . TRBV7-2
CSAGGAVSYEQYF TGCAGTGCGGGGGGAGCCGTCTCCTACGAGCAGTACTTC TRBJ2-7 . . TRBV20-1
CASSSSVGAGNTIYF TGTGCCAGCAGCTCCTCAGTGGGAGCGGGAAACACCATATATTTT TRBJ1-3 . . TRBV7-2
CASSVDPSDHEQYF TGTGCCAGCAGCGTAGACCCCAGCGACCACGAGCAGTACTTC TRBJ2-7 . few TRBV9
CASNMGLLYSGANYGYTF TGTGCCAGCAACATGGGACTCTTATACAGCGGAGCTAACTATGGCTACACCTTC TRBJ1-2 . . TRBV5-6